The T cell receptor (beta chain) described here comes from a study of low-dose radiotherapy and immunotherapy resistance in tumors. Across the study: Each fraction for Cohort 1 was 0.5 Gy, given every 2 weeks, and the total came to 6.5 Gy.

Described time point: before trial treatment. Those who qualified had advanced solid tumors (lacking tumor-infiltrating lymphocytes). The CDR3 contains 15 residues. CDR1 is SGHRS and CDR2 is YFSETQ in the germline V gene. Trimming stripped 1 base from V and 7 bases from J, with 15 bases between. Primers used for first-strand cDNA, a TRAV- and TRBV-specific set, covered both alpha and beta chains. TCRs underwent 15 to 25 PCR cycles of amplification with a constant-region primer and V-primer adapter. TCRdb called the reads again in MiXCR, with one record for every CDR3 protein. Of over 70,000 distinct CDR3 sequences listed, roughly 31% are singletons.

The source material was PBMCs, sampled before treatment. This chain links TRBV5-1 with TRBJ2-4; TRBD2 might be the D (6 bases). The sequence came from a female donor with ovarian cancer. The CDR3 loop reads CASSLTSRYSNIQYF. CDR3 DNA sequence: TGCGCCAGCAGCTTGACTAGCAGATACTCCAACATTCAGTACTTC.